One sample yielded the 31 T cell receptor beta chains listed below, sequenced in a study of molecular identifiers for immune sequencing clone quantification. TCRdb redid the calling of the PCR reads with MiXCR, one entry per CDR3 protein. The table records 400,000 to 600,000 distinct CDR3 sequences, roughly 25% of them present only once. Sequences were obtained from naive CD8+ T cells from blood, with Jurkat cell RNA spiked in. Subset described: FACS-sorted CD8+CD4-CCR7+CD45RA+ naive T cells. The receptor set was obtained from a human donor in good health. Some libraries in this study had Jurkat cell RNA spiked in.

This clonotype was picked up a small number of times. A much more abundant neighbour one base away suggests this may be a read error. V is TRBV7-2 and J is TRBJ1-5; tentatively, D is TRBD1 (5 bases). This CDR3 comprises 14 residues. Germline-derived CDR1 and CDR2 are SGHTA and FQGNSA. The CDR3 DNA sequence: TGTGCCAGCAGCTCAAGGGGCGGCAATCAGCCCCCGCATTTT. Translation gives CASSSRGGNQPPHF.

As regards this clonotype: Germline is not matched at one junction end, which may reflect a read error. The chain's CDR3 is CASSLSGASLNTEVFF. CDR3 nucleotides: TGTGCCAGCAGCTTGTCCGGCGCCAGCCTGAACACTGAAGTTTTCTTT. The rearrangement joins TRBV5-6 to TRBJ1-1; D uncertain. This CDR3 spans 16 amino acids. Germline V gene lookup returns CDR1 SGHDT and CDR2 YYEEEE.

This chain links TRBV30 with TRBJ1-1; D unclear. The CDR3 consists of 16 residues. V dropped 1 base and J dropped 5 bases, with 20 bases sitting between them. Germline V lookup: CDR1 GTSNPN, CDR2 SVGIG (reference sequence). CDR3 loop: CAWSAPRLGSITEAFF. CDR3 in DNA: TGTGCCTGGAGTGCACCCCGACTGGGAAGTATAACTGAAGCTTTCTTT.

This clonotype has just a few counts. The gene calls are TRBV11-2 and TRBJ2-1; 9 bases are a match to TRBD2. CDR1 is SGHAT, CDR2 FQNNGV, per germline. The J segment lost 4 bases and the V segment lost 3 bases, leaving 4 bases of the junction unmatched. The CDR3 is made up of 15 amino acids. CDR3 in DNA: TGTGCCAGCAGCTTGGCTAGCGGGATATACAATGAGCAGTTCTTC. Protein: CASSLASGIYNEQFF. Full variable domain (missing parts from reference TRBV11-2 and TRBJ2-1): EAGVAQSPRYKIIEKRQSVAFWCNPISGHATLYWYQQILGQGPKLLIQFQNNGVVDDSQLPKDRFSAERLKGVDSTLKIQPAKLEDSAVYLCASSLASGIYNEQFFGPGTRLTVL.

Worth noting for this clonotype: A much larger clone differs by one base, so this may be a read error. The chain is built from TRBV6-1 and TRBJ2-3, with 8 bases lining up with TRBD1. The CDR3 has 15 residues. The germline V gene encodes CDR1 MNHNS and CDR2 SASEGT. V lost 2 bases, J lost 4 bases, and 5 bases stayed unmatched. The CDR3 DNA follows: TGTGCCAGCAGTGAACAAGACAGGGGCGCAGATACGCAGTATTTT. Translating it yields CASSEQDRGADTQYF.

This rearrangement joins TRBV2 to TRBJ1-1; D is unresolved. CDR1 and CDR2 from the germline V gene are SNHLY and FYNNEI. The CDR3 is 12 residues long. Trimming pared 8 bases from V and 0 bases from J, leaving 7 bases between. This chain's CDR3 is CASVGLNTEAFF. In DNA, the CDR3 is TGTGCCAGCGTGGGTCTGAACACTGAAGCTTTCTTT.

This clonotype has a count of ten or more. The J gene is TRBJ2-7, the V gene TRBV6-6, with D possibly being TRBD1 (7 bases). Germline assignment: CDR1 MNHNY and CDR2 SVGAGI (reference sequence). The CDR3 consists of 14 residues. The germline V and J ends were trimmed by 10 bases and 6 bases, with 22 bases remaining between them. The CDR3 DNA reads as TGTGCCACCCGCCCGACAGCCCAGGGGGGCGAGCAGTACTTC. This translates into CATRPTAQGGEQYF.

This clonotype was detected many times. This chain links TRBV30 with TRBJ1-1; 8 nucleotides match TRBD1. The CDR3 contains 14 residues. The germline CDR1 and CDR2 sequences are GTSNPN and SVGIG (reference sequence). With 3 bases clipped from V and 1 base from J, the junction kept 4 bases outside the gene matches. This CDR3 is CAWSQGQGNTEAFF. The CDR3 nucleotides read TGTGCCTGGAGCCAAGGACAGGGGAACACTGAAGCTTTCTTT. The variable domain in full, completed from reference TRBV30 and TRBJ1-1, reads SQTIHQWPATLVQPVGSPLSLECTVEGTSNPNLYWYRQAAGRGLQLLFYSVGIGQISSEVPQNLSASRPQDRQFILSSKKLLLSDSGFYLCAWSQGQGNTEAFFGQGTRLTVV.

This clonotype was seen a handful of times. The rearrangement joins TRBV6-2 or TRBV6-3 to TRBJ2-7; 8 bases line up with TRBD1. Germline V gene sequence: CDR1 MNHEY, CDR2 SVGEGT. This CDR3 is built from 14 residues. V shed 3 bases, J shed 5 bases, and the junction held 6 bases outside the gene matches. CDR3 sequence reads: CASSYGQGVDEQYF. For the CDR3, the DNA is TGTGCCAGCAGTTATGGACAGGGAGTCGACGAGCAGTACTTC.

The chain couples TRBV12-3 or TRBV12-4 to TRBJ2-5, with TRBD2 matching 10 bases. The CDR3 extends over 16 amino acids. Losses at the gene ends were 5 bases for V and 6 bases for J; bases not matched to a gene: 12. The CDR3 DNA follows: TGTGCCAGCAGTCCACTAGCGGGGCGGTTCGCTAAGACCCAGTACTTC. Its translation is CASSPLAGRFAKTQYF.

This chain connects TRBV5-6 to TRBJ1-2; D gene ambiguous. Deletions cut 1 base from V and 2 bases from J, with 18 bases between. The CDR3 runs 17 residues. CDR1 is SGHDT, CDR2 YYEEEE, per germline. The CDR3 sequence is CASSLPHIEGRNYGYTF. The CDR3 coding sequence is TGTGCCAGCAGCTTGCCCCATATCGAGGGCCGGAACTATGGCTACACCTTC.

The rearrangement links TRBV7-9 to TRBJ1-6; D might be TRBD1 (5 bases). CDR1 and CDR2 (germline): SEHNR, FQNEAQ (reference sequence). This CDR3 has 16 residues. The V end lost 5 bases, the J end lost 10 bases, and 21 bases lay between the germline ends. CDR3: CASSDAAGLFMSPLHF. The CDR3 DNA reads TGTGCCAGCAGCGACGCTGCGGGACTGTTTATGTCACCCCTCCACTTT.

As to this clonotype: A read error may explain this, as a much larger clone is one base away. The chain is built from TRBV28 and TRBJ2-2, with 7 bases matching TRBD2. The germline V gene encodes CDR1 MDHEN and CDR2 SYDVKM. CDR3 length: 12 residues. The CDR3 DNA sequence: TGTGCCAGCCGGGAGGTCACCGGGGAGCTGGTTTTT. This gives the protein CASREVTGELVF.

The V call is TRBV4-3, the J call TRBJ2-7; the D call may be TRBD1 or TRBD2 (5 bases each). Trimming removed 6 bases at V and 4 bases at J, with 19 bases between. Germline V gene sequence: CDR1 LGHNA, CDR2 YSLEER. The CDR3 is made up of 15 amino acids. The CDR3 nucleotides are TGCGCCAGCAGTTTTGGCCGGGACCCGCTGTACGAGCAGTACTTC. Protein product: CASSFGRDPLYEQYF.

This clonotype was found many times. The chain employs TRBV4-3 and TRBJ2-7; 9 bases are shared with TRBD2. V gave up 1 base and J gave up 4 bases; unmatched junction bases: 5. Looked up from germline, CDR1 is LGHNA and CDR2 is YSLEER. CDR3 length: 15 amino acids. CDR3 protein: CASSQGLAVPYEQYF. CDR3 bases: TGCGCCAGCAGCCAAGGACTAGCGGTTCCGTACGAGCAGTACTTC.

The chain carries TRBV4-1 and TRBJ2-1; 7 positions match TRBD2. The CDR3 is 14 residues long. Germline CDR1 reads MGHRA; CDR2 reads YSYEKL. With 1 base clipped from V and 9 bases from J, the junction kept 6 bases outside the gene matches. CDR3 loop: CASSQGGSLGEQFF. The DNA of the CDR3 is TGCGCCAGCAGCCAAGGCGGGAGTCTCGGTGAGCAGTTCTTC.

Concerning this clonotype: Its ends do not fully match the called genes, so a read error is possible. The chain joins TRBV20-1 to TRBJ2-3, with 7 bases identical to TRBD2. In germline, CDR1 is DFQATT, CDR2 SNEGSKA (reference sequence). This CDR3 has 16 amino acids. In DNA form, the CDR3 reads TGCAGTCTTAACCCAGAGCGGGAACCTAGCACAGGTACGCAGTATTTT. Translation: CSLNPEREPSTGTQYF.

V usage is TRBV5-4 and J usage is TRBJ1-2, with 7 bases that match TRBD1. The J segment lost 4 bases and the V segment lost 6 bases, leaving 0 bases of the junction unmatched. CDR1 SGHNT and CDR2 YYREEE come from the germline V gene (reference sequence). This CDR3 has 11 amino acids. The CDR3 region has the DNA TGTGCCAGCACAGGGGGCTATGGCTACACCTTC. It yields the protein CASTGGYGYTF.

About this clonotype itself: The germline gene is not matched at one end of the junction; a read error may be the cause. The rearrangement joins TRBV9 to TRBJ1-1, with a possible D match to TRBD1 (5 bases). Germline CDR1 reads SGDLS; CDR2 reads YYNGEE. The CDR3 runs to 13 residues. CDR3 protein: CASTWGVNTKAFF. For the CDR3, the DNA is TGTGCCAGCACCTGGGGGGTGAACACTAAAGCTTTCTTT.

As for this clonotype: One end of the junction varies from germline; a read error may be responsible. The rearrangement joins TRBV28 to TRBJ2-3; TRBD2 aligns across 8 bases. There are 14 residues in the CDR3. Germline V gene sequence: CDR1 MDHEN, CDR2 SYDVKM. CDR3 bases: TGTGCCCGCAGTTTCGGGGGGGGTGCCGCTCCGCAGTATTTT. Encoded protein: CARSFGGGAAPQYF.

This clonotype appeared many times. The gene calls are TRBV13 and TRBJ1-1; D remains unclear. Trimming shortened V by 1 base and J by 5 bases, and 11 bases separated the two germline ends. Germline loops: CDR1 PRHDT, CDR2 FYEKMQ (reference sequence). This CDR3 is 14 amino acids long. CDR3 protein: CASSLAGKGTEAFF. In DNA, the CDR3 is TGTGCCAGCAGCTTAGCCGGCAAGGGTACTGAAGCTTTCTTT. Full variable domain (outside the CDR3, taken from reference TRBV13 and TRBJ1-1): AAGVIQSPRHLIKEKRETATLKCYPIPRHDTVYWYQQGPGQDPQFLISFYEKMQSDKGSIPDRFSAQQFSDYHSELNMSSLELGDSALYFCASSLAGKGTEAFFGQGTRLTVV.

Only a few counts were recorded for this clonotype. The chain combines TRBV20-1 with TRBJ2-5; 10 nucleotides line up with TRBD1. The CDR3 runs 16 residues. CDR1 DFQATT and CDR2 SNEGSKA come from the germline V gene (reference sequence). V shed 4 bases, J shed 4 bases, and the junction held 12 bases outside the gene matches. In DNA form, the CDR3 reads TGCAGTGCTATCGGGACAGGGGTGGCAGACGGAGAGACCCAGTACTTC. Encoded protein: CSAIGTGVADGETQYF.

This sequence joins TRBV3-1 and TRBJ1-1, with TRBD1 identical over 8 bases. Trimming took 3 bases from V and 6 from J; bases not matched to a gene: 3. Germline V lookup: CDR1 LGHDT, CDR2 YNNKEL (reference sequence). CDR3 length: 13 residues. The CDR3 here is CASSHPDRAEAFF. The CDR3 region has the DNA TGTGCCAGCAGCCACCCGGACAGGGCTGAAGCTTTCTTT.

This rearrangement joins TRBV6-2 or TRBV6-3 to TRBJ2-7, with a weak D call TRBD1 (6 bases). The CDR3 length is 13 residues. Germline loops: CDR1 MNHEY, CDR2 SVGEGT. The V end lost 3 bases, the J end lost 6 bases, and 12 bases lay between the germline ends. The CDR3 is CASSYSVTGEQYF. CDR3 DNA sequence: TGTGCCAGCAGTTATTCGGTGACAGGCGAGCAGTACTTC.

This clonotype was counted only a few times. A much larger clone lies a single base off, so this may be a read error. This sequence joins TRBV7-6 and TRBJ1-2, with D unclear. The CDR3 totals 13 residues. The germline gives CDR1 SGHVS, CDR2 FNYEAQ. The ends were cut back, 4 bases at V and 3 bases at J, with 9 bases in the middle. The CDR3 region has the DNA TGTGCCAGCAGCTCCGGCCCGCACTATGGCTACACCTTC. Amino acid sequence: CASSSGPHYGYTF.

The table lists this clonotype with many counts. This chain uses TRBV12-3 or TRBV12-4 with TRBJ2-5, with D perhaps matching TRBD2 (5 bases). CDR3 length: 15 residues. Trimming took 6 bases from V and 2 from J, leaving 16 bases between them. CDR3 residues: CASSGWRPEQETQYF. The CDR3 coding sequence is TGTGCCAGCAGCGGTTGGAGGCCGGAACAAGAGACCCAGTACTTC.

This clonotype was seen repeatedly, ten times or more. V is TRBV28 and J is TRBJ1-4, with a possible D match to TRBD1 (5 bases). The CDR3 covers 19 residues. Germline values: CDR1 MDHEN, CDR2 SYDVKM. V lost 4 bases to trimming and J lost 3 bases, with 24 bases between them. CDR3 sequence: CASSSYQISVGASNEKLFF. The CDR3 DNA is TGTGCCAGCAGTTCTTATCAAATTTCAGTAGGGGCGTCTAATGAAAAACTGTTTTTT.

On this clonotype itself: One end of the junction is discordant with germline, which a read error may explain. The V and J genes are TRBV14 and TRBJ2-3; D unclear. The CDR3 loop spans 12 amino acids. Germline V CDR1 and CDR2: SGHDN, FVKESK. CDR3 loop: CARSQVGDTQYF. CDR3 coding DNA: TGTGCCAGGAGCCAAGTTGGAGATACGCAGTATTTT. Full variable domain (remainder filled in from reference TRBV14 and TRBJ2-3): EAGVTQFPSHSVIEKGQTVTLRCDPISGHDNLYWYRRVMGKEIKFLLHFVKESKQDESGMPNNRFLAERTGGTYSTLKVQPAELEDSGVYFCARSQVGDTQYFGPGTRLTVL.

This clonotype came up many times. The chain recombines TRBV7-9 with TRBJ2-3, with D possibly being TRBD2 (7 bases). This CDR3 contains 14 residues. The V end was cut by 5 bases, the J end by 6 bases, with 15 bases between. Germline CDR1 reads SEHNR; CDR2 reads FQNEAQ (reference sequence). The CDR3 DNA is TGTGCCAGCAGCCTACCGGGGGGCGTGGATACGCAGTATTTT. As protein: CASSLPGGVDTQYF.

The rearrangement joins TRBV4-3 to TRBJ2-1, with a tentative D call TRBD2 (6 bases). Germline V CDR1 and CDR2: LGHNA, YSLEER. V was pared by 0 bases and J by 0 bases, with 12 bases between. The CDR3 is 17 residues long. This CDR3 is CASSQDRLAASYNEQFF. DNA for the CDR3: TGCGCCAGCAGCCAAGATCGTTTAGCGGCCTCCTACAATGAGCAGTTCTTC.

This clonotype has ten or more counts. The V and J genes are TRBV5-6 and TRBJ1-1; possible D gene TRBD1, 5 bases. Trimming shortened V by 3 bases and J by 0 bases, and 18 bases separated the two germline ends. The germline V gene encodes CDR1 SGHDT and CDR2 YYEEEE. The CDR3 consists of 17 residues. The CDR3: CASSWGGLMSMNTEAFF. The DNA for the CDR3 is TGTGCCAGCAGCTGGGGGGGACTGATGAGTATGAACACTGAAGCTTTCTTT.